A single sample gave rise to the 5 T cell receptor beta chains below, sequenced in a study of identifying expanded T cells in peripheral blood. Libraries were prepared by immunoSEQ multiplex PCR; TCRdb keeps only in-frame clonotypes and omits some of them. The sample lists approximately 90,000 clones; about 85% were seen once. Sample: blood. These receptors were obtained from a person aged 18-70 years in good health.

This chain joins TRBV7-3 and TRBJ2-5; perhaps TRBD1 as D (6 bases). Trimming took off 4 bases at V and 3 bases at J, with 12 bases between the two ends. Germline V lookup: CDR1 SGHTA, CDR2 FQGTGA. The CDR3 spans 14 residues. The CDR3 here is CASSSQGGEETQYF. The CDR3 nucleotides are TGTGCCAGCAGCTCACAGGGTGGGGAAGAGACCCAGTACTTC.

This sequence joins TRBV29-1 and TRBJ2-4; D is unresolved. CDR3 length equals 15 residues. The V end was cut by 0 bases, the J end by 0 bases, with 9 bases between. In germline, CDR1 is SQVTM, CDR2 ANQGSEA. CDR3 residues: CSVEDTEIAKNIQYF. Here the CDR3 DNA reads TGCAGCGTTGAAGACACAGAGATAGCCAAAAACATTCAGTACTTC.

This sequence joins TRBV7-9 and TRBJ2-7, with TRBD1 matching 7 bases. The CDR3 is 14 amino acids. CDR1 SEHNR and CDR2 FQNEAQ come from the germline V gene (reference sequence). V was pared by 5 bases and J by 6 bases, with 10 bases of the junction left unmatched. The CDR3 is CASSPPTGDTEQYF. DNA for the CDR3: TGTGCCAGCAGCCCCCCCACAGGGGATACCGAGCAGTACTTC.

This chain joins TRBV6-6 and TRBJ1-1, with D uncertain. The V gene's germline CDR1 is MNHNY and CDR2 SVGAGI (reference sequence). The CDR3 is made up of 12 amino acids. With 4 bases removed from V and 4 bases from J, the gap between germline ends came to 7 bases. The CDR3 sequence: CASSWGVTEAFF. The CDR3 DNA sequence: TGTGCCAGCAGTTGGGGTGTCACTGAAGCTTTCTTT.

The genes are TRBV10-3 and TRBJ1-1; D not resolved. V lost 5 bases, J lost 0 bases, and 7 bases lay in between. Germline loops: CDR1 ENHRY, CDR2 SYGVKD. The CDR3 contains 13 residues. In nucleotides, the CDR3 is TGTGCCATCAGTAGTAGCTTGAACACTGAAGCTTTCTTT. Translating it yields CAISSSLNTEAFF.